This TCR beta chain was sequenced during a study of T-cell memory formation after mild COVID-19. Study overall: Among the donors, TCR clusters were largely specific to each donor. Whole-study results and caveats: That cross-reactive memory joined was suggested by some responding clones appearing in pre-infection memory.

There are a few counts of this clonotype. The antigen is unknown. This CDR3 contains 15 residues. Trimming stripped 3 bases from V and 1 base from J, with 12 bases between. Barcoded TCR alpha and TCR beta cDNA libraries with UMIs came from 5'RACE using constant-segment primers. Each CDR3 protein is one row after TCRdb ran MiXCR on the 5' RACE reads. The sample holds around 390,000 distinct CDR3 sequences, approximately 15% seen once. This TCR was sampled from a man aged 18 to 35 who had mild COVID-19 (a few samples of this study predate the infection). Cell type and time point are not known. The specimen sequenced was PBMCs or a T cell subset sorted from them (not recorded which). The V and J genes are TRBV12-3 or TRBV12-4 and TRBJ2-5, with D possibly TRBD2 on 6 matching bases. CDR3 DNA sequence: TGTGCCAGCAGTTTGCGAGGACTATCCCAAGAGACCCAGTACTTC. It yields the protein CASSLRGLSQETQYF.